The sequence of this T cell receptor beta chain was determined in a study of T cells in Graves' hyperthyroidism and ophthalmopathy. Study-wide results and caveats: A model using 13 V-J features told ophthalmopathy apart from stable hyperthyroidism. Peripheral blood also featured most of the thyroid clonotypes expanded above 0.001.

Drawn at first hyperthyroidism diagnosis, the blood sample preceded any ophthalmopathy symptoms. This clonotype was seen at least ten times. The antigen remains undetermined. Authors of the study amplified TCR beta CDR3 regions from RNA transcripts. The TCR CDR3 first-round RT-PCR relied on the HTBI primer set. Each CDR3 protein gets one entry after TCRdb re-called the multiplex PCR reads with MiXCR. The profile shows about 720,000 distinct CDR3 sequences, roughly a sixth of them singletons. The sequenced material came from blood. The receptor comes from a woman between 45 and 60 years old with Graves' hyperthyroidism that later progressed to Graves' ophthalmopathy.

The CDR3 loop is CASTDSANYGYTF. In nucleotides, the CDR3 is TGTGCCAGCACGGACTCAGCTAACTATGGCTACACCTTC. The chain uses TRBV6-1 and TRBJ1-2; D not certain. V was shortened by 7 bases and J by 0 bases, with 9 bases between the two germline ends. CDR1 is MNHNS and CDR2 is SASEGT in the germline V gene. The CDR3 has 13 residues.